This T cell receptor (beta chain) was obtained from a study of T cells in Graves' hyperthyroidism and ophthalmopathy. At least ten counts were recorded for this clonotype. Template material for amplifying TCR beta CDR3 regions consisted of RNA transcripts. Primed by the HTBI set, a first-round RT-PCR was run on the TCR CDR3. TCRdb processed the multiplex PCR reads anew with MiXCR; each CDR3 protein has one entry. Here the sample spans about 250,000 distinct CDR3 sequences, approximately 25% being singletons. CDR3 length: 16 amino acids. Between the trimmed V and J ends, which lost 4 bases and 3 bases, there was a span of 21 bases. CDR1 is SQVTM and CDR2 is ANQGSEA in the germline V gene.

The chain couples TRBV29-1 to TRBJ1-2, with D tentatively TRBD1 (6 bases). Sequenced input: blood. This clonotype originated in a woman between 35 and 50 years old with Graves' ophthalmopathy. CDR3 sequence reads: CSVGVLVGTLDYGYTF. The CDR3 bases are TGCAGCGTTGGTGTCCTAGTCGGGACATTAGACTATGGCTACACCTTC.